The clone carrying this T cell receptor beta chain was seen ten or more times. Its antigen is currently unknown. TCRdb passed the 5' RACE reads through MiXCR, listing each CDR3 protein once. The data show around 95,000 distinct CDR3 sequences, with nearly 4.5% seen just once and 21% held by the top ten. The data were taken from a study of spatial heterogeneity in lung cancer. Study-level information: Detection consistently captured more beta-chain sequences than alpha-chain sequences.

Study results and limitations: Alpha chains reached an estimated coverage of roughly 7% of tumor T cells, and beta chains 13% to 15%. Counts that tracked tumor mutation counts were those of expanded intratumoral alpha and beta TCRs.

This CDR3 is built from 14 residues. The germline V gene encodes CDR1 SGDLS and CDR2 YYNGEE. V lost 0 bases to trimming and J lost 7 bases, with 10 bases between them. Regarding time point: sample taken at primary tumor resection. Unsorted whole RNA from tumor, nontumor lung or frozen PBMC underwent sequencing. The source was lung tumor tissue, collected at surgery. This chain links TRBV9 with TRBJ2-2; D is possibly TRBD2 (6 bases). This clonotype was sampled from a male donor with early-stage non-small cell lung cancer. The CDR3 loop is CASSVAPGSGELFF. Written as DNA, the CDR3 is TGTGCCAGCAGCGTAGCGCCCGGGAGCGGGGAGCTGTTTTTT.